Listed here is a single T cell receptor beta chain. Its cognate antigen is unknown. Using constant-segment primers, 5'RACE produced TCR alpha and TCR beta cDNA libraries carrying sample barcodes and UMIs. TCRdb passed the 5' RACE reads through MiXCR, listing each CDR3 protein once. Among about 430,000 distinct CDR3 sequences listed, less than 25% were seen once. These data originate in a study of T-cell memory formation after mild COVID-19. Overall study: The TCR clusters were mostly specific to one donor.

Per the germline V gene, CDR1 is SGHRS and CDR2 is YFSETQ. The V end lost 2 bases, the J end lost 14 bases, and 17 bases lay between the germline ends. This CDR3 has 14 amino acids. Study findings and constraints: There was no confirmation that second-wave clones peaking on day 37 were SARS-CoV-2 specific. CD8+ contracting clones occupied EMRA, while CD4+ ones occupied mainly CM and EM.

Source material: PBMCs or a T cell subset sorted from them (not recorded which). This sequence was found in an adult woman who had mild COVID-19 (a few samples of this study predate the infection). Cell type and time point are not known. V and J are TRBV5-1 and TRBJ2-6; tentative D call: TRBD2 (5 bases). The CDR3 loop is CASSFAGGSKILTF. CDR3 sequence (DNA): TGCGCCAGCAGCTTCGCCGGAGGATCCAAAATCCTGACTTTC. The variable domain in full, with the rest retrieved from reference TRBV5-1 and TRBJ2-6, is KAGVTQTPRYLIKTRGQQVTLSCSPISGHRSVSWYQQTPGQGLQFLFEYFSETQRNKGNFPGRFSGRQFSNSRSEMNVSTLELGDSALYLCASSFAGGSKILTFGAGSRLTVL.